This TCR beta chain was documented in a study of T cells after yellow fever vaccination. Study-wide results and caveats: It was the secondary response that reached its peak faster, day 5 versus 15, but it was weaker. Contaminants from the bulk population, in the form of abundant clonotypes, could be found in FACS-sorted repertoires.

TCRdb re-derived calls from the 5' RACE reads in MiXCR, one entry per CDR3 protein. This table has 300,000 to 400,000 distinct CDR3 sequences, around an eighth appearing once. This CDR3 region has 16 residues. CDR1 SGHRS and CDR2 YFSETQ come from the germline V gene. Trimming shortened V by 4 bases and J by 4 bases, and 20 bases separated the two germline ends. This clonotype was picked up a small number of times. What it binds is unknown. The clonotype was recovered from a man younger than 30 who received the YFV17D yellow fever vaccine. V gene TRBV5-1 combines with J gene TRBJ1-1; perhaps TRBD1 as D (6 bases). Sequencing was performed on CD4+ T cells sorted from PBMCs, taken 15 days after the yellow fever booster vaccination. The CDR3 here is CASSLTGHNGGTEAFF. The CDR3, as DNA: TGCGCCAGCAGCCTCACGGGACACAATGGGGGCACTGAAGCTTTCTTT.